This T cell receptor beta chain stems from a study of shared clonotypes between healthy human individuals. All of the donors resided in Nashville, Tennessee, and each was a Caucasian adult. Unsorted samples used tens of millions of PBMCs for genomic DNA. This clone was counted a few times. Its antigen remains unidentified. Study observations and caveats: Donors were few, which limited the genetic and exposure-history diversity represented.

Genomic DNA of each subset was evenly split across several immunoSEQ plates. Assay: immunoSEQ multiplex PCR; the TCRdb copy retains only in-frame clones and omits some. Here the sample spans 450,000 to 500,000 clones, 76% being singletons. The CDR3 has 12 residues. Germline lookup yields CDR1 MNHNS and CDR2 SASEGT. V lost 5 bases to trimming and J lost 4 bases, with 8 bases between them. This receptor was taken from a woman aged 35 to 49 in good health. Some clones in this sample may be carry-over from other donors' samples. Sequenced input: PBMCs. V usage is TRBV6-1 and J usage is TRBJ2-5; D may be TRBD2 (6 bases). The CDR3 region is CASSTGAETQYF. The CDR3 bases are TGTGCCAGCAGTACGGGAGCAGAGACCCAGTACTTC.